The source of this TCR beta chain is a study of T-cell reconstitution after alpha-beta-depleted transplantation in children. Study-level results: By one year post-transplant, T-cell counts and diversity largely arose from T cells that were newly produced.

Ten or more counts support this clonotype. Antigen specificity is unknown. There are 19 residues in the CDR3. Trimming at V came to 5 bases and at J to 2 bases, leaving 13 bases not matched to a gene. Germline values: CDR1 SGHVS, CDR2 FNYEAQ. Unique molecular identifiers were used in preparing the TCRbeta library. TCRdb re-called the PCR reads through MiXCR, storing one row per CDR3 protein. The repertoire has 440,000 or so distinct CDR3 sequences, 43% of them found once; the top ten carry roughly a quarter. The receptor comes from a girl aged 2-10 years with aplastic anemia, due to receive a stem cell transplant. Sequencing was performed on PBMCs, taken before TCRalphabeta/CD19-depleted stem cell transplant. The V call is TRBV7-6, the J call TRBJ2-2; 11 bases are a match to TRBD2. The CDR3 sequence is CASSPPRVAGGHNTGELFF. DNA of the CDR3: TGTGCCAGCAGCCCTCCGAGGGTAGCGGGAGGGCATAACACCGGGGAGCTGTTTTTT.